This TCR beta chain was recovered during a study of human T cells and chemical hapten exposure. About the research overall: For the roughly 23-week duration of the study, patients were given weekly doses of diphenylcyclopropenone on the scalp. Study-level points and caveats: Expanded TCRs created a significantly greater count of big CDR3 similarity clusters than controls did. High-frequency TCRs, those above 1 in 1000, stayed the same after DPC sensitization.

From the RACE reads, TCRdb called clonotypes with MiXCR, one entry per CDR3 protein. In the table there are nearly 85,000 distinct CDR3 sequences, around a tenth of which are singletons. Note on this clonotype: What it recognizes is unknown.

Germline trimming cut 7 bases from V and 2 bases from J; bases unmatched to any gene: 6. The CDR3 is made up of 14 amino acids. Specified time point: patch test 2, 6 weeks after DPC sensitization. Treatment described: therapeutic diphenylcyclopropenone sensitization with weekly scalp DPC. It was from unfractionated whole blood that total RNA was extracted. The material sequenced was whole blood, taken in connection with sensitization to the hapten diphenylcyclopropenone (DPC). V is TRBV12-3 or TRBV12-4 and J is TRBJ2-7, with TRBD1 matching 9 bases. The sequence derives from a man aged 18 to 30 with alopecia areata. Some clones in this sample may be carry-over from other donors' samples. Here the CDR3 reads CASTPRDRAYEQYF. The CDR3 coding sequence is TGTGCCAGCACTCCCAGGGACAGGGCCTACGAGCAGTACTTC.